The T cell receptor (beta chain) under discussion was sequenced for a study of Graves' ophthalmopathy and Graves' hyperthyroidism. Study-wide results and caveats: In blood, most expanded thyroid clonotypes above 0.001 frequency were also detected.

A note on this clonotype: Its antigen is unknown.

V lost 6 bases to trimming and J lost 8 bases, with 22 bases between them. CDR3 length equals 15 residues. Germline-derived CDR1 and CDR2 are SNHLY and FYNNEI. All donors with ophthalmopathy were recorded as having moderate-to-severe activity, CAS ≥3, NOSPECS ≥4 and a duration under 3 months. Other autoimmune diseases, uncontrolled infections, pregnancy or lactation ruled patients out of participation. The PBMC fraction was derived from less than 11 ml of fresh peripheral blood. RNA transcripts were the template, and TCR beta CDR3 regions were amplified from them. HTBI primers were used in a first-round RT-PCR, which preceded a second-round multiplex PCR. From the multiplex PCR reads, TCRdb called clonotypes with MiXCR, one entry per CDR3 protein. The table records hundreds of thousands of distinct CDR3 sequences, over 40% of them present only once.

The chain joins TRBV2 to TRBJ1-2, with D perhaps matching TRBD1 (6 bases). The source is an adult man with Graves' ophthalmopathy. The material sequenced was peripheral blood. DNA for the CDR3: TGTGCCAGCAGCCAAGATCATGGGGGGCAGCGGGGCTACACCTTC. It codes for CASSQDHGGQRGYTF.